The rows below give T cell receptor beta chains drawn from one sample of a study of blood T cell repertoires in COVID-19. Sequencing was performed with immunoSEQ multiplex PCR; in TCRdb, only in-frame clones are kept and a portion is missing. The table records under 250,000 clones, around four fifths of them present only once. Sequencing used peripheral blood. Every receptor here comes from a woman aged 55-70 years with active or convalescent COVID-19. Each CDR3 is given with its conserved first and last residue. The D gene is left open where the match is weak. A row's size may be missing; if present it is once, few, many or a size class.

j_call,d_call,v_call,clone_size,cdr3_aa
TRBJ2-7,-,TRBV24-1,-,CATSDIQGREQYF
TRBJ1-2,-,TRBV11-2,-,CASSYQQGGYGYTF
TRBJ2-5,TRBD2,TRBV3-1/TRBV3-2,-,CASSQAVLAGQTQYF
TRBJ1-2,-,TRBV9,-,CASSADGDGYTF
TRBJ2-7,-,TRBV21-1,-,CASSKERGTEFYEQYF
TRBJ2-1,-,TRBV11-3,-,CASSLMGGVQNEQFF
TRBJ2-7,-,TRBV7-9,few,CASSRRGYEQYF
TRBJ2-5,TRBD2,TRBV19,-,CASSIDRGGSGTLQETQYF
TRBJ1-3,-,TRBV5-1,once,CASSPAAIQATGSGNTIYF
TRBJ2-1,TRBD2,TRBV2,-,CASSDGAGGYNEQFF
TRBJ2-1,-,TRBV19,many,CASRFSRSSYNEQFF
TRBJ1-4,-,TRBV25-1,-,CASTNREANEKLFF
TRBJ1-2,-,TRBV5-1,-,CASSPGVGEGANYGYTF
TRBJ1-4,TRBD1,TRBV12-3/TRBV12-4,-,CASRGGMNEKLFF
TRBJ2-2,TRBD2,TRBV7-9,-,CAARRERLAVWTGELFF
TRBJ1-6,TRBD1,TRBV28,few,CASSPRDRGVSPLHF
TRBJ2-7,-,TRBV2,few,CASGIGGGYEQYF
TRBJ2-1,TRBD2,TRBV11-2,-,CASSLAGTSGFNEQFF